Listed below are T cell receptor beta chains from one sample, sequenced in a study of shared clonotypes between healthy human individuals. Generated by immunoSEQ multiplex PCR, the TCRdb table keeps only in-frame clones and is missing some. The profile shows about 1.5 million clones, about 96% of them singletons. Sequenced: naive CD4+ T cells sorted from blood. Every receptor here comes from a man aged 25-40 years in good health. The CDR3 runs from the conserved cysteine through the conserved F or W. The order of the fields is V gene, clone size, D gene, J gene, CDR3 DNA, CDR3 protein. The D gene is left open where the match is weak. For some rows the clone size is stated as once, few or many, or as a class when expanded; others skip it.

v_call: TRBV7-2; clone_size: .; d_call: .; j_call: TRBJ2-7; cdr3_nt: TGTGCCAGCAGCTTAGCGGCCAGCGGGTATGCCTACGAGCAGTACTTC; cdr3_aa: CASSLAASGYAYEQYF
v_call: TRBV19; clone_size: .; d_call: .; j_call: TRBJ2-2; cdr3_nt: TGTGCCAGTAGTATAGGATCCGGGCTGAGGTTGACCGGGGAGCTGTTTTTT; cdr3_aa: CASSIGSGLRLTGELFF
v_call: TRBV2; clone_size: once; d_call: .; j_call: TRBJ2-7; cdr3_nt: TGTGCCAGCACTAGCGATTTATCCTACGAGCAGTACTTC; cdr3_aa: CASTSDLSYEQYF
v_call: TRBV10-1; clone_size: .; d_call: TRBD2; j_call: TRBJ2-7; cdr3_nt: TGCGCCAGCAGTGAAAAGCGGGGGAGGTTCAACGAGCAGTACTTC; cdr3_aa: CASSEKRGRFNEQYF
v_call: TRBV29-1; clone_size: .; d_call: TRBD2; j_call: TRBJ2-1; cdr3_nt: TGCAGCGTTACTGATGACCCGGGACTAGCGGGAGGGCCAGAGTTCTTC; cdr3_aa: CSVTDDPGLAGGPEFF
v_call: TRBV10-2; clone_size: once; d_call: .; j_call: TRBJ2-7; cdr3_nt: TGCGCCAGCAGCCCGCTCGCCGAGCAGTACTTC; cdr3_aa: CASSPLAEQYF
v_call: TRBV2; clone_size: .; d_call: TRBD1; j_call: TRBJ1-1; cdr3_nt: TGTGCCAGCAGCCGCAGGGGGAGCACTGAAGCTTTCTTT; cdr3_aa: CASSRRGSTEAFF
v_call: TRBV7-6; clone_size: .; d_call: .; j_call: TRBJ2-7; cdr3_nt: TGTGCCAGCAGCTTAGTATCAGGCCCTGGAGACTACGAGCAGTACTTC; cdr3_aa: CASSLVSGPGDYEQYF
v_call: TRBV19; clone_size: .; d_call: TRBD1; j_call: TRBJ2-7; cdr3_nt: TGTGCCAGTACTTCTCCGGGACAGCTCTACGAGCAGTACTTC; cdr3_aa: CASTSPGQLYEQYF
v_call: TRBV2; clone_size: few; d_call: .; j_call: TRBJ2-7; cdr3_nt: TGTGCCAGTGAACAGAAACAGCAGTACTTC; cdr3_aa: CASEQKQQYF
v_call: TRBV19; clone_size: few; d_call: TRBD2; j_call: TRBJ2-1; cdr3_nt: TGTGCCAGTACCCCAGGGACTAGTTTTTCTGAGCAGTTCTTC; cdr3_aa: CASTPGTSFSEQFF
v_call: TRBV5-1; clone_size: .; d_call: TRBD1; j_call: TRBJ2-1; cdr3_nt: TGCGCCAGCAGCCTGGGGGACAGCTCCTACAATGAGCAGTTCTTC; cdr3_aa: CASSLGDSSYNEQFF
v_call: TRBV5-1; clone_size: .; d_call: TRBD1; j_call: TRBJ1-2; cdr3_nt: TGCGCCAGCGTAGCCGGGACAGGGTATGATGGCTACACCTTC; cdr3_aa: CASVAGTGYDGYTF
v_call: TRBV13; clone_size: .; d_call: .; j_call: TRBJ2-1; cdr3_nt: TGTGCCAGCAGCCCTACCGGGCTACCCCTTACGGAGCAGTTCTTC; cdr3_aa: CASSPTGLPLTEQFF
v_call: TRBV7-6; clone_size: .; d_call: .; j_call: TRBJ1-5; cdr3_nt: TGTGCCAGCAGCTTAGGGGGGGGTAACAATCAGCCCCAGCATTTT; cdr3_aa: CASSLGGGNNQPQHF
v_call: TRBV5-5; clone_size: .; d_call: .; j_call: TRBJ1-1; cdr3_nt: TGTGCCAGCAGCTCCCTACGGCGGGGGAGCACTGAAGCTTTCTTT; cdr3_aa: CASSSLRRGSTEAFF
v_call: TRBV29-1; clone_size: .; d_call: TRBD1; j_call: TRBJ2-7; cdr3_nt: TGCAGCGTGTCAGGGACAGTTCTGATCGAGCAGTACTTC; cdr3_aa: CSVSGTVLIEQYF
v_call: TRBV18; clone_size: .; d_call: .; j_call: TRBJ2-3; cdr3_nt: TGTGCCAGCTCACCGCGGCGGGCCGCAGATACGCAGTATTTT; cdr3_aa: CASSPRRAADTQYF
v_call: TRBV27; clone_size: .; d_call: TRBD2; j_call: TRBJ2-7; cdr3_nt: TGTGCCAGCAGTCATCTAGCGGGAGGGATGAACGAGCAGTACTTC; cdr3_aa: CASSHLAGGMNEQYF
v_call: TRBV5-1; clone_size: .; d_call: .; j_call: TRBJ2-1; cdr3_nt: TGCGCCAGCAGCTTGGTTAGCGCCGTGGTCCGTGAGCAGTTCTTC; cdr3_aa: CASSLVSAVVREQFF
v_call: TRBV10-1; clone_size: once; d_call: TRBD2; j_call: TRBJ2-1; cdr3_nt: TGCGCCAGCAGTGGAAGACTAGCCTATGAGCAGTTCTTC; cdr3_aa: CASSGRLAYEQFF
v_call: TRBV5-5; clone_size: .; d_call: TRBD2; j_call: TRBJ2-1; cdr3_nt: TGTGCCAGCAGCTTGGCGGGCGGGAGCTCCTACAATGAGCAGTTCTTC; cdr3_aa: CASSLAGGSSYNEQFF
v_call: TRBV15; clone_size: .; d_call: .; j_call: TRBJ1-5; cdr3_nt: TGTGCCACCAGCAGAGAATCGAATCAGCCCCAGCATTTT; cdr3_aa: CATSRESNQPQHF
v_call: TRBV6-1; clone_size: once; d_call: TRBD1; j_call: TRBJ1-1; cdr3_nt: TGTGCCAGCAGTGAGCCAGGGGGCCGCACTGAAGCTTTCTTT; cdr3_aa: CASSEPGGRTEAFF
v_call: TRBV6-1; clone_size: .; d_call: TRBD1; j_call: TRBJ2-5; cdr3_nt: TGTGCCAGCAGTCCCTGGGACAGGGCGAGGGAGACCCAGTACTTC; cdr3_aa: CASSPWDRARETQYF
v_call: TRBV18; clone_size: .; d_call: .; j_call: TRBJ1-1; cdr3_nt: TGTGCCAGCTCCCCGGTCCCTGGCAGGGAGGAAGCTTTCTTT; cdr3_aa: CASSPVPGREEAFF
v_call: TRBV19; clone_size: .; d_call: .; j_call: TRBJ2-2; cdr3_nt: TGTGCCAGCCAGTTTTCCACCGGGGAGCTGTTTTTT; cdr3_aa: CASQFSTGELFF
v_call: TRBV28; clone_size: .; d_call: .; j_call: TRBJ1-5; cdr3_nt: TGTGCCAGCAGTTTCCGAGGGGATCATCAGCCCCAGCATTTT; cdr3_aa: CASSFRGDHQPQHF
v_call: TRBV7-2; clone_size: .; d_call: .; j_call: TRBJ2-2; cdr3_nt: TGTGCCAGCAGCTTAATCGGGTGGGGGGAGCTGTTTTTT; cdr3_aa: CASSLIGWGELFF
v_call: TRBV18; clone_size: .; d_call: .; j_call: TRBJ2-1; cdr3_nt: TGTGCCAGCTCACCACTTGGACCTCATTCATTAGGGGATGAGCAGTTCTTC; cdr3_aa: CASSPLGPHSLGDEQFF
v_call: TRBV9; clone_size: once; d_call: .; j_call: TRBJ1-4; cdr3_nt: TGTGCCAGCAGCCCAACAGGAGTCGGAGGTGAAAAACTGTTTTTT; cdr3_aa: CASSPTGVGGEKLFF
v_call: TRBV10-3; clone_size: .; d_call: .; j_call: TRBJ2-7; cdr3_nt: TGTGCCATCAGTGAGTCAACCTACGAGCAGTACTTC; cdr3_aa: CAISESTYEQYF
v_call: TRBV11-2; clone_size: .; d_call: TRBD2; j_call: TRBJ2-7; cdr3_nt: TGTGCCAGCAGCTTAACCGAGCGGGAGTCGTCCTACGAGCAGTACTTC; cdr3_aa: CASSLTERESSYEQYF
v_call: TRBV28; clone_size: .; d_call: .; j_call: TRBJ2-6; cdr3_nt: TGTGCCAGCAACAGTTTCTCTGGGGCCAACGTCCTGACTTTC; cdr3_aa: CASNSFSGANVLTF
v_call: TRBV5-1; clone_size: once; d_call: .; j_call: TRBJ2-5; cdr3_nt: TGCGCCAGCAGCTCGGGACCACAAGAGACCCAGTACTTC; cdr3_aa: CASSSGPQETQYF
v_call: TRBV9; clone_size: .; d_call: TRBD2; j_call: TRBJ2-3; cdr3_nt: TGTGCCAGCAGCGCGCCGGGAGGGATAAAATCAGATACGCAGTATTTT; cdr3_aa: CASSAPGGIKSDTQYF
v_call: TRBV28; clone_size: .; d_call: .; j_call: TRBJ2-2; cdr3_nt: TGTGCCAGCAAACGGGGGAACACCGGGGAGCTGTTTTTT; cdr3_aa: CASKRGNTGELFF
v_call: TRBV18; clone_size: .; d_call: .; j_call: TRBJ2-7; cdr3_nt: TGTGCCAGCTCGCAAGGGACCTCCTACGAGCAGTACTTC; cdr3_aa: CASSQGTSYEQYF
v_call: TRBV7-2; clone_size: .; d_call: .; j_call: TRBJ2-2; cdr3_nt: TGTGCCAGCAGCTCCCGCCAGAGAGACGGGGAGCTGTTTTTT; cdr3_aa: CASSSRQRDGELFF
v_call: TRBV19; clone_size: .; d_call: .; j_call: TRBJ2-1; cdr3_nt: TGTGCCAGTAGTATCGGAGCCCGACTTGAGCAGTTCTTC; cdr3_aa: CASSIGARLEQFF
v_call: TRBV28; clone_size: once; d_call: .; j_call: TRBJ1-2; cdr3_nt: TGTGCCAGTTATGAAGGTACTAACTATGGCTACACCTTC; cdr3_aa: CASYEGTNYGYTF
v_call: TRBV19; clone_size: .; d_call: .; j_call: TRBJ2-6; cdr3_nt: TGTGCCAGTAGTCGATTCCGGGGGAACTCTGGGGCCAACGTCCTGACTTTC; cdr3_aa: CASSRFRGNSGANVLTF
v_call: TRBV28; clone_size: few; d_call: .; j_call: TRBJ2-1; cdr3_nt: TGTGCCAGCAGCACTAGTCCCTCCTACAATGAGCAGTTCTTC; cdr3_aa: CASSTSPSYNEQFF
v_call: TRBV4-1; clone_size: once; d_call: .; j_call: TRBJ2-7; cdr3_nt: TGCGCCAGCAGCCAAGTTGAACAATCCTACGAGCAGTACTTC; cdr3_aa: CASSQVEQSYEQYF
v_call: TRBV5-1; clone_size: .; d_call: .; j_call: TRBJ2-7; cdr3_nt: TGCGCCAGCAGCTTGGCCGGGGGCAAGAGCTCCTACGAGCAGTACTTC; cdr3_aa: CASSLAGGKSSYEQYF
v_call: TRBV6-5; clone_size: .; d_call: .; j_call: TRBJ2-7; cdr3_nt: TGTGCCAGCAGTTACTCGAAAACAGGGACCTACGAGCAGTACTTC; cdr3_aa: CASSYSKTGTYEQYF
v_call: TRBV28; clone_size: .; d_call: .; j_call: TRBJ2-6; cdr3_nt: TGTGCCAGCAGTTTGGGCATAACATATGGGTACGGGGCCAACGTCCTGACTTTC; cdr3_aa: CASSLGITYGYGANVLTF
v_call: TRBV5-1; clone_size: .; d_call: .; j_call: TRBJ2-3; cdr3_nt: TGCGCCAGCAGGGAGGCAGGGGGGAGCACAGATACGCAGTATTTT; cdr3_aa: CASREAGGSTDTQYF
v_call: TRBV5-1; clone_size: .; d_call: .; j_call: TRBJ2-7; cdr3_nt: TGCGCCAGCAGCTTGAAGACGGGAGCCTACGAGCAGTACTTC; cdr3_aa: CASSLKTGAYEQYF
v_call: TRBV19; clone_size: .; d_call: .; j_call: TRBJ2-3; cdr3_nt: TGTGCCAGTAAAGGGCTAGCATCTGATACGCAGTATTTT; cdr3_aa: CASKGLASDTQYF
v_call: TRBV6-4; clone_size: .; d_call: .; j_call: TRBJ2-1; cdr3_nt: TGTGCCAGCAGTATACTAACAGGGAGTGAGCAGTTCTTC; cdr3_aa: CASSILTGSEQFF
v_call: TRBV15; clone_size: .; d_call: .; j_call: TRBJ1-4; cdr3_nt: TGTGCCACCAGCAGAGACGGGGGCGTTAATGAAAAACTGTTTTTT; cdr3_aa: CATSRDGGVNEKLFF
v_call: TRBV6-1; clone_size: .; d_call: .; j_call: TRBJ1-3; cdr3_nt: TGTGCCAGCAGTGAGACAGCCCCTGACTCTGGAAACACCATATATTTT; cdr3_aa: CASSETAPDSGNTIYF
v_call: TRBV7-9; clone_size: once; d_call: .; j_call: TRBJ2-5; cdr3_nt: TGTGCCAGCAGCCCCGACCCATTACTTCTCCAAGAGACCCAGTACTTC; cdr3_aa: CASSPDPLLLQETQYF
v_call: TRBV5-1; clone_size: .; d_call: .; j_call: TRBJ2-1; cdr3_nt: TGCGCCAGCAGCAAATCCGGGACTGGAACCTACAATGAGCAGTTCTTC; cdr3_aa: CASSKSGTGTYNEQFF
v_call: TRBV5-4; clone_size: .; d_call: .; j_call: TRBJ2-1; cdr3_nt: TGTGCCAGCAGCTTGGGTTCGGGAGTAAGTCGCAATGAGCAGTTCTTC; cdr3_aa: CASSLGSGVSRNEQFF
v_call: TRBV5-6; clone_size: .; d_call: .; j_call: TRBJ2-2; cdr3_nt: TGTGCCAGCAGCTTGAAGGGGTCCGGGGAGCTGTTTTTT; cdr3_aa: CASSLKGSGELFF